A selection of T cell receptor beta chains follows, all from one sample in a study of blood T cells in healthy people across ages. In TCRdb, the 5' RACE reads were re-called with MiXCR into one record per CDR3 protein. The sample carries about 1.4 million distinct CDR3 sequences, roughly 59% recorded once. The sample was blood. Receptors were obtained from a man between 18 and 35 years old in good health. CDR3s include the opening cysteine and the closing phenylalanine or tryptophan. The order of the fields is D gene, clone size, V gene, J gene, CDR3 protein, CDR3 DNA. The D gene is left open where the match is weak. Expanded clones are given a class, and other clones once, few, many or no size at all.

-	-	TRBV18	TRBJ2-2	CASSPELVRATGELFF	TGTGCCAGCTCACCTGAACTAGTTCGGGCCACCGGGGAGCTGTTTTTT
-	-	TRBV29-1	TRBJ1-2	CSGEGGSNYTF	TGCAGCGGTGAGGGGGGATCAAACTACACCTTC
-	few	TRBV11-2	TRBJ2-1	CASSSGSGYWSYNEQFF	TGTGCCAGCAGCTCGGGGTCGGGTTATTGGTCCTACAATGAGCAGTTCTTC
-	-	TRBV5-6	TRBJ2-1	CASSLVYSDNEQFF	TGTGCCAGCAGCTTGGTCTACTCCGACAATGAGCAGTTCTTC
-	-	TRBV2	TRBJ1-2	CASSDKGFLYGYTF	TGTGCCAGCAGTGACAAGGGATTCCTCTATGGCTACACCTTC
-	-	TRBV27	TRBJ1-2	CASSTVSVGDGYTF	TGTGCCAGCAGTACAGTATCCGTGGGGGATGGCTACACCTTC
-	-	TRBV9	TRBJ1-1	CASSVLRADEAFF	TGTGCCAGCAGCGTACTCAGGGCCGATGAAGCTTTCTTT
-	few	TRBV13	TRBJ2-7	CASSGRDTTYEQYF	TGTGCCAGCAGCGGCCGGGACACAACCTACGAGCAGTACTTC
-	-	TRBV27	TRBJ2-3	CASSRSPPDTQYF	TGTGCCAGCAGCCGATCCCCTCCAGATACGCAGTATTTT
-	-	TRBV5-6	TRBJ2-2	CASSLGDTNTGELFF	TGTGCCAGCAGCCTTGGGGACACGAACACCGGGGAGCTGTTTTTT
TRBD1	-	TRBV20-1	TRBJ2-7	CSARPPNRDRVAYEQYF	TGCAGTGCTAGACCCCCAAACCGGGACAGGGTCGCCTACGAGCAGTACTTC
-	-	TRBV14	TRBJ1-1	CASSQSAVGGEAFF	TGTGCCAGCAGCCAATCGGCCGTGGGGGGTGAAGCTTTCTTT
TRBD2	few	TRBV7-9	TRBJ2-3	CASSWQASGGLIDTQYF	TGTGCCAGCAGCTGGCAAGCTAGCGGGGGTCTGATAGATACGCAGTATTTT
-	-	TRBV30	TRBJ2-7	CAWSWGGLYEQYF	TGTGCCTGGAGTTGGGGGGGCCTCTACGAGCAGTACTTC
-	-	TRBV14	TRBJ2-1	CASSSNYGDAANNEQFF	TGTGCCAGCAGCAGTAATTACGGGGACGCCGCCAACAATGAGCAGTTCTTC
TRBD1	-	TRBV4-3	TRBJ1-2	CASSQKKQGVDGYTF	TGCGCCAGCAGCCAAAAAAAACAGGGGGTGGATGGCTACACCTTC
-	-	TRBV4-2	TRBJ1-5	CASSQALSLMSKQPQHF	TGTGCCAGCAGCCAAGCACTCAGCTTGATGTCGAAGCAGCCCCAGCATTTT
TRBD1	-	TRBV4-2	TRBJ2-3	CASSQDPGTGGIHTQYF	TGTGCCAGCAGCCAAGATCCGGGGACAGGGGGCATTCATACGCAGTATTTT
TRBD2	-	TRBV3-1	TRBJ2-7	CASSQVIQRGTPYEQYF	TGTGCCAGCAGCCAAGTAATCCAGCGGGGGACCCCCTACGAGCAGTACTTC
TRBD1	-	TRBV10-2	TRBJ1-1	CASSEAHRGNTEAFF	TGCGCCAGCAGTGAGGCGCACAGGGGGAACACTGAAGCTTTCTTT
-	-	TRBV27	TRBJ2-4	CASSFPPTVLAKNIQYF	TGTGCCAGCAGTTTCCCCCCGACAGTCTTAGCCAAAAACATTCAGTACTTC
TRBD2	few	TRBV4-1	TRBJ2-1	CASSFAGGPKWDEQFF	TGCGCCAGCAGCTTCGCGGGGGGGCCGAAGTGGGATGAGCAGTTCTTC
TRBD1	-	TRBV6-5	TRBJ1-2	CASSYSILTLGQLNYGYTF	TGTGCCAGCAGTTACTCTATCCTCACCTTGGGACAGCTGAACTATGGCTACACCTTC
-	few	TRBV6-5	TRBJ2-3	CASSPAVGADTQYF	TGTGCCAGCAGTCCAGCGGTAGGGGCCGATACGCAGTATTTT
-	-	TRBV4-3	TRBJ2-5	CASSQEDYQAETQYF	TGCGCCAGCAGCCAAGAGGACTATCAGGCGGAGACCCAGTACTTC
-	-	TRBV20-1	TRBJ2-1	CSARVPGRSYNEQFF	TGCAGTGCTAGAGTCCCAGGTCGTTCCTACAATGAGCAGTTCTTC
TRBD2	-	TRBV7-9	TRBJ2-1	CASSLGGTSVTNEQFF	TGTGCCAGCAGCTTGGGTGGGACTAGCGTAACCAATGAGCAGTTCTTC
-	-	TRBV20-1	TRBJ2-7	CSARHRDTYYEQYF	TGCAGTGCTAGACACCGGGACACCTACTACGAGCAGTACTTC
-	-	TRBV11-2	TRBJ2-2	CASSSTRVGGELFF	TGTGCCAGCAGCTCCACGAGGGTGGGCGGGGAGCTGTTTTTT
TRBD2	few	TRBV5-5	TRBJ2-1	CASSLMASGSGEQFF	TGTGCCAGCAGCTTGATGGCTAGCGGGAGTGGTGAGCAGTTCTTC
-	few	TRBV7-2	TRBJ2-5	CASSLGTPKGETQYF	TGTGCCAGCAGCTTAGGAACTCCGAAGGGAGAGACCCAGTACTTC
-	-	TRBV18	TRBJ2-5	CASSPPDAGETQYF	TGTGCCAGCTCACCACCGGATGCCGGAGAGACCCAGTACTTC
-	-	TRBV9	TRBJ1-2	CASSPRMAGAGYTF	TGTGCCAGCAGCCCCAGGATGGCCGGTGCGGGCTACACCTTC
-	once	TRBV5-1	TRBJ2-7	CASTQTTRVRSGSRYEQYF	TGCGCCAGCACCCAAACTACCAGGGTGCGCAGCGGGTCGCGCTACGAGCAGTACTTC
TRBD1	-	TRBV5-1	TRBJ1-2	CASSPRQGGDDGYTF	TGCGCCAGCAGCCCAAGACAGGGGGGTGATGATGGCTACACCTTC
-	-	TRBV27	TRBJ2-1	CASSPDSSDYSYNEQFF	TGTGCCAGCAGTCCAGACTCTAGCGACTACTCCTACAATGAGCAGTTCTTC
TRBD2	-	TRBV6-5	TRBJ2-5	CASWGGTSVQETQYF	TGTGCCAGCTGGGGAGGGACTAGCGTTCAAGAGACCCAGTACTTC
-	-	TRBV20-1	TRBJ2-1	CSARDPLSNEQFF	TGCAGTGCTAGAGACCCCCTCTCAAATGAGCAGTTCTTC
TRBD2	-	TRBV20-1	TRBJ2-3	CSANPPTSGGAGDTQYF	TGCAGTGCGAATCCGCCCACTAGCGGGGGGGCGGGGGATACGCAGTATTTT
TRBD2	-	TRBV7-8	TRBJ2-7	CASSLPSGLAGGEQYF	TGTGCCAGCAGCTTACCCTCGGGACTAGCGGGAGGCGAGCAGTACTTC
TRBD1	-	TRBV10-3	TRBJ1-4	CAISDPQIPGTGTEKLFF	TGTGCCATCAGTGACCCCCAAATCCCCGGGACAGGGACTGAAAAACTGTTTTTT
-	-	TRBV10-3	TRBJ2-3	CAISDRTDTQYF	TGTGCCATCAGTGACAGGACAGATACGCAGTATTTT
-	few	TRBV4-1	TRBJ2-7	CATSRTTSYEQYF	TGCGCCACATCCCGGACAACCTCCTACGAGCAGTACTTC
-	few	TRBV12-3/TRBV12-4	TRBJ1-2	CASSSGYSAYGYTF	TGTGCCAGCAGCAGCGGGTATTCGGCTTATGGCTACACCTTC
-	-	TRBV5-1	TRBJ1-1	CASNLDRFTEAFF	TGCGCCAGCAACCTGGACAGATTCACTGAAGCTTTCTTT
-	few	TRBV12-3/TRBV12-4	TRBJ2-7	CASSDSTRNEQYF	TGTGCCAGCAGTGACAGCACGAGGAACGAGCAGTACTTC
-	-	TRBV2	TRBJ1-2	CASTQGMDGYTF	TGTGCCAGCACGCAGGGAATGGACGGCTACACCTTC
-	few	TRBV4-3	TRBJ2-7	CASSPHLALTLSSYEQYF	TGCGCCAGCAGCCCGCACTTAGCTCTGACACTGAGCTCCTACGAGCAGTACTTC
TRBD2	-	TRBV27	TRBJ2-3	CASSSASGSTDTQYF	TGTGCCAGCAGTTCGGCTAGCGGCAGCACAGATACGCAGTATTTT
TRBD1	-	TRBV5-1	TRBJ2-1	CASSFPGQRPSEQFF	TGCGCCAGCAGCTTCCCGGGACAGAGGCCTTCCGAGCAGTTCTTC
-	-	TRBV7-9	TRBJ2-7	CASSFTGSYNEQYF	TGTGCCAGCAGCTTTACGGGCTCCTACAATGAGCAGTACTTC
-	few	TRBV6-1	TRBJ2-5	CASSEGHPTQYF	TGTGCCAGCAGTGAAGGACACCCGACCCAGTACTTC
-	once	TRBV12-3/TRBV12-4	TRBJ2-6	CASSTRRSSGANVLTF	TGTGCCAGCAGTACTAGGAGAAGCTCTGGGGCCAACGTCCTGACTTTC